These 20 T cell receptor beta chains came from one sample sequenced in a study of blood T cell repertoires in COVID-19. The data were produced by immunoSEQ multiplex PCR, yet TCRdb's version contains in-frame clones alone and is incomplete. The repertoire holds tens of thousands of clones, with just over 85% as singletons. The material sequenced was peripheral blood. The receptors stem from a woman of 80 years or more in a cohort sampled during active or convalescent COVID-19.

The chain employs TRBV3-1 (or the pseudogene TRBV3-2) and TRBJ2-2; 7 bases align to TRBD2. The trim removed 1 base at V and 1 base at J, leaving 3 bases unmatched. The length of the CDR3 is 16 residues. Germline loops: CDR1 LGHDT, CDR2 YNNKEL (reference sequence). CDR3 in amino acids: CASSQGRGMNTGELFF. CDR3 nucleotides: TGTGCCAGCAGCCAAGGGCGGGGGATGAACACCGGGGAGCTGTTTTTT.

This clone was seen just once. The chain joins TRBV3-1 (or the pseudogene TRBV3-2) to TRBJ1-1; 8 nucleotides agree with TRBD1. Germline CDR1 is LGHDT and CDR2 is YNNKEL (reference sequence). This CDR3 has 14 residues. V gave up 4 bases and J gave up 5 bases; unmatched junction bases: 6. The CDR3, as DNA: TGTGCCAGCAGCCTCCAGGGGGCTGGGACTGAAGCTTTCTTT. Its protein product is CASSLQGAGTEAFF.

This clone was found a few times. The J gene is TRBJ1-2, the V gene TRBV5-6, with a tentative D call TRBD1 (5 bases). Germline V gives CDR1 SGHDT, CDR2 YYEEEE. Trimming left V 1 base short and J 7 bases short, with 8 bases between. This CDR3 region has 12 residues. The DNA of the CDR3 is TGTGCCAGCAGCTTGAGGGGTGGTGGCTACACCTTC. This translates into CASSLRGGGYTF. Drawing the rest from reference TRBV5-6 and TRBJ1-2, the complete variable domain is DAGVTQSPTHLIKTRGQQVTLRCSPKSGHDTVSWYQQALGQGPQFIFQYYEEEERQRGNFPDRFSGHQFPNYSSELNVNALLLGDSALYLCASSLRGGGYTFGSGTRLTVV.

The V and J genes are TRBV20-1 and TRBJ1-1; D gene uncertain. CDR1 and CDR2 (germline): DFQATT, SNEGSKA (reference sequence). V was pared by 3 bases and J by 1 base, with 6 bases between. CDR3 length: 12 residues. As DNA, the CDR3 is TGCAGTGCTAGTGCGGGGAACACTGAAGCTTTCTTT. This translates into CSASAGNTEAFF.

V usage is TRBV29-1 and J usage is TRBJ1-1; TRBD1 might be the D (6 bases). The CDR3 runs 12 residues. Germline CDR1 SQVTM, CDR2 ANQGSEA. V was clipped by 1 base and J by 6 bases, with 9 bases between them. CDR3: CSVEGGQPEAFF. In DNA form, the CDR3 reads TGCAGCGTTGAAGGGGGGCAACCTGAAGCTTTCTTT.

This chain joins TRBV18 and TRBJ2-2, with 9 bases aligning to TRBD1. V gave up 1 base and J gave up 6 bases; unmatched junction bases: 6. Germline CDR1 is KGHSH and CDR2 is LQKENI. CDR3 length: 16 amino acids. The CDR3 DNA reads as TGTGCCAGCTCACCACGAGCACAGGGGGCGGCCGGGGAGCTGTTTTTT. It translates to CASSPRAQGAAGELFF.

This clone was recorded only once. The rearrangement links TRBV19 to TRBJ1-5; a weak D match, TRBD1 (5 bases). This CDR3 spans 15 amino acids. V gave up 3 bases and J gave up 3 bases, with 12 bases separating them. Germline loops: CDR1 LNHDA, CDR2 SQIVND (reference sequence). The CDR3 nucleotides are TGTGCCAGTAGTATCAGGGCAGCTACCAATCAGCCCCAGCATTTT. This translates into CASSIRAATNQPQHF. Full variable domain (missing parts from reference TRBV19 and TRBJ1-5): DGGITQSPKYLFRKEGQNVTLSCEQNLNHDAMYWYRQDPGQGLRLIYYSQIVNDFQKGDIAEGYSVSREKKESFPLTVTSAQKNPTAFYLCASSIRAATNQPQHFGDGTRLSIL.

J is TRBJ1-5 and V is TRBV5-1; D might be TRBD1 (6 bases). Trimming left V 4 bases short and J 10 bases short, with 15 bases between. The CDR3 extends over 13 amino acids. Germline loops: CDR1 SGHRS, CDR2 YFSETQ. The CDR3 DNA sequence: TGCGCCAGCAGCCAAGAACAGGGTCACCCCCAGCATTTT. This gives the protein CASSQEQGHPQHF.

The genes are TRBV29-1 and TRBJ1-6, with 12 bases lining up with TRBD1. The length of the CDR3 is 14 residues. Unmatched junction bases numbered 4, after V lost 6 bases and J lost 7 bases. Germline V gene sequence: CDR1 SQVTM, CDR2 ANQGSEA. The CDR3 DNA reads TGCAGCGTGCGGGACAGGGGGCAAAATTCACCCCTCCACTTT. Its translation is CSVRDRGQNSPLHF.

V is TRBV5-4 and J is TRBJ1-2; TRBD1 matches 11 bases. V gave up 0 bases and J gave up 7 bases; unmatched junction bases: 5. Germline V gives CDR1 SGHNT, CDR2 YYREEE (reference sequence). The CDR3 loop spans 15 amino acids. The CDR3 spells CASSLAGQGAAGYTF. Written as DNA, the CDR3 is TGTGCCAGCAGCTTGGCTGGACAGGGGGCGGCTGGCTACACCTTC.

The chain couples TRBV2 to TRBJ2-1, with D maybe TRBD2 (5 bases). The CDR3 runs to 16 residues. V was shortened by 2 bases and J by 4 bases, with 15 bases between the two germline ends. CDR1 is SNHLY and CDR2 is FYNNEI in the germline V gene. CDR3 residues: CASSEYRGPPYNEQFF. The CDR3 DNA sequence: TGTGCCAGCAGTGAATATCGGGGTCCCCCTTACAATGAGCAGTTCTTC.

In its sample, this clone was seen many times. The rearrangement links TRBV7-8 to TRBJ1-2; D is unclear. Germline CDR1 reads SGHVS; CDR2 reads FQNEAQ. V shed 5 bases and J shed 5 bases, with 21 bases lying between them. The CDR3 spans 16 residues. The CDR3 coding sequence is TGTGCCAGCAGCCATAGGACCCGAAGGGAGGATTATGGCTACACCTTC. It encodes CASSHRTRREDYGYTF.

This clone was seen a handful of times. This chain joins TRBV7-8 and TRBJ2-1; TRBD2 matches 7 bases. Germline V gives CDR1 SGHVS, CDR2 FQNEAQ. Unmatched junction bases numbered 5, after V lost 0 bases and J lost 3 bases. This CDR3 is 16 amino acids long. CDR3 amino acids: CASSLARASGYNEQFF. The DNA for the CDR3 is TGTGCCAGCAGCTTAGCGCGGGCTAGCGGCTACAATGAGCAGTTCTTC. Together with reference TRBV7-8 and TRBJ2-1, the CDR3 gives the full variable domain: GAGVSQSPRYKVAKRGQDVALRCDPISGHVSLFWYQQALGQGPEFLTYFQNEAQLDKSGLPSDRFFAERPEGSVSTLKIQRTQQEDSAVYLCASSLARASGYNEQFFGPGTRLTVL.

V gene TRBV5-6 combines with J gene TRBJ2-2, with D unresolved. The CDR3 is 12 amino acids. Germline CDR1 reads SGHDT; CDR2 reads YYEEEE. V was pared by 4 bases and J by 6 bases, with 7 bases between. CDR3 sequence: CASSLPPGELFF. The CDR3 nucleotides read TGTGCCAGCAGCCTTCCCCCCGGGGAGCTGTTTTTT.

DNA for the CDR3: TGTGCCAGCAGTTTGGTCGGTGGACAGGGGACCTATGGCTACACCTTC. This encodes CASSLVGGQGTYGYTF. V is TRBV27 and J is TRBJ1-2; 9 nucleotides align to TRBD1. CDR3 length: 16 residues. Per germline, CDR1 MNHEY and CDR2 SMNVEV (reference sequence). V shed 3 bases, J shed 4 bases, and the junction held 9 bases outside the gene matches.

This clone has just a few counts. The chain uses TRBV6-5 and TRBJ2-2, with TRBD2 matching over 7 bases. From germline, CDR1 is MNHEY and CDR2 SVGAGI. The CDR3 runs 13 residues. Trimming removed 7 bases from V and 6 bases from J; junction bases left unmatched: 5. This chain's CDR3 is CASKVGGPGELFF. The CDR3, as DNA: TGTGCCAGCAAGGTGGGAGGGCCCGGGGAGCTGTTTTTT.

The genes are TRBV5-1 and TRBJ2-2; TRBD2 matches at 7 bases. Losses at the gene ends were 0 bases for V and 4 bases for J; bases not matched to a gene: 3. The germline V gene has CDR1 SGHRS and CDR2 YFSETQ. The CDR3 sequence is 15 residues long. CDR3 sequence: CASSLVSGATGELFF. As DNA, the CDR3 is TGCGCCAGCAGCTTGGTCAGCGGGGCCACCGGGGAGCTGTTTTTT.

V and J are TRBV4-1 and TRBJ2-1, with D maybe TRBD1 (5 bases). Germline loops: CDR1 MGHRA, CDR2 YSYEKL. V lost 3 bases and J lost 9, with 9 bases in between. The CDR3 consists of 12 residues. The CDR3 loop is CASSQRTIEQFF. The CDR3, as DNA: TGCGCCAGCAGCCAGCGGACAATTGAGCAGTTCTTC.

To note about this clone: One end of the junction varies from germline; a read error may be responsible. The V call is TRBV6-5, the J call TRBJ2-6, with TRBD1 matching 10 bases. The CDR3 extends over 16 amino acids. Germline lookup yields CDR1 MNHEY and CDR2 SVGAGI. The CDR3 DNA reads TGTGCCAGTAGTTCGGGGACAGGGGCTGGGGCCAACGTCCTGACTTTC. Its protein product is CASSSGTGAGANVLTF.

The V call is TRBV5-1, the J call TRBJ2-1; possible D gene TRBD2, 6 bases. Deletions cut 4 bases from V and 2 bases from J, with 13 bases between. The CDR3 has 15 amino acids. Germline V gives CDR1 SGHRS, CDR2 YFSETQ. The CDR3 sequence: CASSPGDVTYNEQFF. The CDR3, as DNA: TGCGCCAGCAGCCCGGGGGACGTAACCTACAATGAGCAGTTCTTC.